Given below is one TCR beta chain in context. The table came from immunoSEQ multiplex PCR; TCRdb's copy has only in-frame clones and leaves some out. The sample yields 20,000 to 30,000 clones, about 68% seen once. Treatment given: preoperative locoregional IRX-2 cytokine immunotherapy. Preoperative locoregional IRX-2 cytokine immunotherapy was tested in the phase Ib source study. This entry belongs to a study of preoperative IRX-2 immunotherapy in early breast cancer. The input for sequencing was lymph node tissue, taken after IRX-2 immunotherapy. This sequence originates from a human donor with breast cancer.

CDR3 region: CASSARVGRNGNTIYF. The DNA for the CDR3 is TGTGCCAGCAGCGCCAGGGTGGGACGGAATGGAAACACCATATATTTT. The V call is TRBV11-3, the J call TRBJ1-3; the D gene is possibly TRBD1 (5 bases). This CDR3 has 16 amino acids. Per germline, CDR1 SGHNT and CDR2 YENEEA. V lost 5 bases and J lost 3, with 17 bases in between.